This TCR beta chain is from a study of blood T cell repertoires in COVID-19. Profiled with immunoSEQ multiplex PCR; TCRdb holds only in-frame clones, not every one. Seen here are 150,000 to 200,000 clones, roughly 88% observed once, and the top ten hold 6.9%. There are 16 residues in the CDR3. CDR1 is LGHDT and CDR2 is YNNKEL in the germline V gene (reference sequence). V lost 4 bases and J lost 11, with 26 bases in between. The rearrangement links TRBV3-1 (or the pseudogene TRBV3-2) to TRBJ1-1; D may be TRBD1 (6 bases). The receptor comes from a man aged 80 or over with COVID-19, enrolled during active disease. The source material was peripheral blood. The DNA of the CDR3 is TGTGCCAGCAGCCCCAGTTTTACCATACAGGGCGGTCGGGCTTTCTTT. It specifies CASSPSFTIQGGRAFF.